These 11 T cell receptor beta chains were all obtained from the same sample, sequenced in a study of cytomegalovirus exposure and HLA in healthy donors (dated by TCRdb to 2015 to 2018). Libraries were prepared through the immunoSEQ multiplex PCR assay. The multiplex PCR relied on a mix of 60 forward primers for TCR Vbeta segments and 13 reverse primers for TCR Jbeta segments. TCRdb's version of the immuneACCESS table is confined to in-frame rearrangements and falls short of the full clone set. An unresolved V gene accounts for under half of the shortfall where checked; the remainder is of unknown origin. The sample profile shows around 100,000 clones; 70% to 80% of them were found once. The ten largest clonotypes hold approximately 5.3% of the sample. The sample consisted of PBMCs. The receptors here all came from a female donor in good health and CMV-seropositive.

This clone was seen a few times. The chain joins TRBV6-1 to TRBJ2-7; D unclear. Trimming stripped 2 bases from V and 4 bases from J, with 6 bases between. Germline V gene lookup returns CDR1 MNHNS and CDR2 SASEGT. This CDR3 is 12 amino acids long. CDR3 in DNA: TGTGCCAGCAGTGAACGAGGATACGAGCAGTACTTC. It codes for CASSERGYEQYF.

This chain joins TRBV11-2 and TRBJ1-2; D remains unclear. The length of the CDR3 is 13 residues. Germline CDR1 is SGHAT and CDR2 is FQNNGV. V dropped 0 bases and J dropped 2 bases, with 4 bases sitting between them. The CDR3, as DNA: TGTGCCAGCAGCTTAGACTCCAACTATGGCTACACCTTC. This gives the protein CASSLDSNYGYTF. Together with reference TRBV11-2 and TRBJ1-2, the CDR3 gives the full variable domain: EAGVAQSPRYKIIEKRQSVAFWCNPISGHATLYWYQQILGQGPKLLIQFQNNGVVDDSQLPKDRFSAERLKGVDSTLKIQPAKLEDSAVYLCASSLDSNYGYTFGSGTRLTVV.

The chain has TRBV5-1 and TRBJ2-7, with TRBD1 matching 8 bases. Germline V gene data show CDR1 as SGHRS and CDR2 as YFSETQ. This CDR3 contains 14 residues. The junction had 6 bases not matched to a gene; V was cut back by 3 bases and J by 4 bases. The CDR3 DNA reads TGCGCCAGCAGCTCCGGACAGGGTACTTACGAGCAGTACTTC. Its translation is CASSSGQGTYEQYF.

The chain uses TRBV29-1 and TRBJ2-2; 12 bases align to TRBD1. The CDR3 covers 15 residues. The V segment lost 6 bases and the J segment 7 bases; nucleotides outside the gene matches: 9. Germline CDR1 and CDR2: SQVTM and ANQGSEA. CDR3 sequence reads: CSVDAGTGGVGELFF. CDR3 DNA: TGCAGCGTGGATGCCGGGACAGGGGGCGTCGGGGAGCTGTTTTTT.

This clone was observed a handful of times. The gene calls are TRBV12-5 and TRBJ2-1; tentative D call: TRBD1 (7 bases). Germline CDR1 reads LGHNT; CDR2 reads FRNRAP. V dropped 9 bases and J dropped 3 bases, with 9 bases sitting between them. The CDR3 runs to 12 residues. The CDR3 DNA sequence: TGTGCTAGCCAGGGGGGCTACAATGAGCAGTTCTTC. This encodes CASQGGYNEQFF.

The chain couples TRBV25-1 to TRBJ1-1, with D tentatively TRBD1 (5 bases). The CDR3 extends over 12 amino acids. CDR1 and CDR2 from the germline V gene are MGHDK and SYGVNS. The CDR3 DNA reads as TGTGCTACGAAGGGGTGGAACACTGAAGCTTTCTTT. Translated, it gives CATKGWNTEAFF.

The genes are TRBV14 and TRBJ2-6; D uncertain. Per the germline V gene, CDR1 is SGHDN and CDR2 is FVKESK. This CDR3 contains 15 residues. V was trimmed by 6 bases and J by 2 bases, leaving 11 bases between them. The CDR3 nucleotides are TGTGCCAGCAGTTTTTTACAAACTGGGGCCAACGTCCTGACTTTC. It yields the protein CASSFLQTGANVLTF.

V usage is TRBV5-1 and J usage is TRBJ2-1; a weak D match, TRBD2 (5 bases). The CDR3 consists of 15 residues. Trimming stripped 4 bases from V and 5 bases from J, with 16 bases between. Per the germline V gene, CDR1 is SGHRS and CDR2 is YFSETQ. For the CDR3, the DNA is TGCGCCAGCAGCCTGGTGTCCGCCGGGAACAATGAGCAGTTCTTC. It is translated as CASSLVSAGNNEQFF.

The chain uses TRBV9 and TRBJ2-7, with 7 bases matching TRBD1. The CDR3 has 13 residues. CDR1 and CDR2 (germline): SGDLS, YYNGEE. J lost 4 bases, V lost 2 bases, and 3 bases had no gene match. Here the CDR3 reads CASSVRQGYEQYF. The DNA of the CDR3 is TGTGCCAGCAGCGTTCGACAGGGTTACGAGCAGTACTTC.

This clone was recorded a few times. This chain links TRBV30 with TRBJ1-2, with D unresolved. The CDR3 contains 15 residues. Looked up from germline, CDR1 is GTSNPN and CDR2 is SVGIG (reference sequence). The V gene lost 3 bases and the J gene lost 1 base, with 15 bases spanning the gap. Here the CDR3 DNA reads TGTGCCTGGAGCGAGGCGGGCAGGTATAACTATGGCTACACCTTC. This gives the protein CAWSEAGRYNYGYTF.

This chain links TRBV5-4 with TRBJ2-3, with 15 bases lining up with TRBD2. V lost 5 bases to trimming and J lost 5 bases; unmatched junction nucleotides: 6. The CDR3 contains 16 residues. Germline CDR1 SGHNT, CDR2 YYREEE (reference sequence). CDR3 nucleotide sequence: TGTGCCAGCAGTACCGGGACTAGCGGGGGGATAGATACGCAGTATTTT. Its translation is CASSTGTSGGIDTQYF.